These T cell receptor beta chains were read from a single sample in a study of cytomegalovirus exposure and HLA in healthy donors. The protocol was immunoSEQ multiplex PCR, while the TCRdb copy is restricted to in-frame clones and leaves out a portion. Seen here are about 180,000 clones, about 89% observed once, and the top ten hold less than 3.5%. Sequenced: PBMCs. The receptors shown here come from a man aged 18 to 29 in good health and CMV-seropositive. Both conserved end residues are part of each CDR3. A D gene is named only where the DNA matches it firmly. Some rows have no size entry. The others give once, few or many, or a class for an expanded clone.

clone size,V gene,D gene,J gene,CDR3 protein,CDR3 DNA
NA,TRBV9,TRBD2,TRBJ2-7,CASSTRGGLAGVDEQYF,TGTGCCAGCAGCACGCGGGGGGGACTAGCGGGAGTGGACGAGCAGTACTTC
NA,TRBV4-3,NA,TRBJ2-2,CASSHGENTGELFF,TGCGCCAGCAGCCACGGGGAGAACACCGGGGAGCTGTTTTTT
NA,TRBV4-1,NA,TRBJ2-1,CASSQGFRADEQFF,TGCGCCAGCAGCCAAGGATTCAGGGCTGATGAGCAGTTCTTC
NA,TRBV11-2,TRBD1,TRBJ1-4,CASSTQQGAATNEKLFF,TGTGCCAGCAGCACCCAACAGGGGGCGGCGACTAATGAAAAACTGTTTTTT
NA,TRBV27,TRBD2,TRBJ2-2,CASSLGLAENTGELFF,TGTGCCAGCAGTTTGGGACTAGCGGAGAACACCGGGGAGCTGTTTTTT
few,TRBV5-1,NA,TRBJ1-2,CASSSSSFYGYTF,TGCGCCAGCAGCTCCTCGTCGTTCTATGGCTACACCTTC
NA,TRBV29-1,NA,TRBJ2-7,CSVSLGHEQYF,TGCAGCGTTTCACTAGGACACGAGCAGTACTTC
NA,TRBV18,TRBD1,TRBJ2-7,CASSPTSGTVSYEQYF,TGTGCCAGCTCACCAACTTCCGGGACAGTATCCTACGAGCAGTACTTC
NA,TRBV7-2,NA,TRBJ2-7,CASSFIGGEQYF,TGTGCCAGCAGTTTCATAGGGGGCGAGCAGTACTTC
NA,TRBV11-3,NA,TRBJ2-2,CASSSRGGNTGELFF,TGTGCCAGCAGCTCTAGGGGGGGGAACACCGGGGAGCTGTTTTTT
NA,TRBV6-5,NA,TRBJ1-2,CASSYTATGRGYGYTF,TGTGCCAGCAGTTACACCGCCACAGGGAGAGGCTATGGCTACACCTTC
NA,TRBV19,TRBD2,TRBJ2-1,CASSMTSGALYNEQFF,TGTGCCAGTAGTATGACTAGCGGGGCTCTCTACAATGAGCAGTTCTTC
NA,TRBV30,NA,TRBJ1-1,CAWSSGSYTEAFF,TGTGCCTGGAGTTCGGGGAGTTACACTGAAGCTTTCTTT
NA,TRBV5-6,NA,TRBJ2-7,CASSSGAVYEQYF,TGTGCCAGCAGCTCTGGGGCAGTATACGAGCAGTACTTC
NA,TRBV25-1,TRBD2,TRBJ2-1,CASSEISLAGGGLF,TGTGCCAGCAGTGAGATCTCACTAGCGGGGGGCGGACTCTTC
NA,TRBV10-3,TRBD1,TRBJ2-7,CAISEPGGRSSYEQYF,TGTGCCATCAGTGAGCCAGGGGGTCGGAGCTCCTACGAGCAGTACTTC
NA,TRBV11-3,TRBD1,TRBJ1-1,CASSLPGTDEAFF,TGTGCCAGCAGCTTACCGGGGACAGATGAAGCTTTCTTT
NA,TRBV15,TRBD2,TRBJ2-7,CATSLPTSAIDEQYF,TGTGCCACCAGCCTCCCGACTAGCGCTATCGACGAGCAGTACTTC
NA,TRBV4-2,TRBD1,TRBJ2-3,CASSPRGGTGANTQYF,TGTGCCAGCAGCCCCCGAGGGGGGACAGGGGCAAATACGCAGTATTTT
NA,TRBV5-1,TRBD1,TRBJ2-3,CASTPDRGRSDTQYF,TGCGCCAGCACGCCGGACAGGGGGCGTTCAGATACGCAGTATTTT
NA,TRBV28,TRBD2,TRBJ2-7,CASSSSGPLYEQYF,TGTGCCAGCAGTTCTAGCGGACCTCTCTACGAGCAGTACTTC
NA,TRBV18,TRBD2,TRBJ2-7,CASSLLTSVTYEQYF,TGTGCCAGCTCCCTACTGACTAGCGTTACCTACGAGCAGTACTTC
NA,TRBV28,NA,TRBJ2-1,CASSMSSYNEQFF,TGTGCCAGCAGTATGAGCTCCTACAATGAGCAGTTCTTC
NA,TRBV6-1,TRBD1,TRBJ2-3,CASSEASMRQGTDTQYF,TGTGCCAGCAGTGAAGCCAGCATGCGACAGGGAACAGATACGCAGTATTTT
NA,TRBV15,NA,TRBJ2-7,CATSRLLRQGSYEQYF,TGTGCCACCAGCAGACTCCTCAGGCAGGGTTCCTACGAGCAGTACTTC
NA,TRBV7-3,NA,TRBJ1-5,CASSPRPGQPQHF,TGTGCCAGCAGCCCCCGGCCGGGTCAGCCCCAGCATTTT
few,TRBV29-1,NA,TRBJ2-1,CSVAGDFSYNEQFF,TGCAGCGTTGCCGGCGACTTCTCCTACAATGAGCAGTTCTTC
NA,TRBV27,NA,TRBJ1-2,CASSLGQFYGYTF,TGTGCCAGCAGTCTAGGACAGTTCTATGGCTACACCTTC
NA,TRBV18,NA,TRBJ2-7,CASSFYRDEQYF,TGTGCCAGCTCATTTTACAGGGACGAGCAGTACTTC
NA,TRBV6-4,TRBD2,TRBJ2-1,CASSKLAGEGNEQFF,TGTGCCAGCAGTAAGCTAGCGGGGGAAGGCAATGAGCAGTTCTTC
NA,TRBV11-1,TRBD2,TRBJ2-7,CASSPWTSGTYEQYF,TGTGCCAGCAGCCCTTGGACTAGCGGGACCTACGAGCAGTACTTC
NA,TRBV27,NA,TRBJ2-7,CASSPIDQNYEQYF,TGTGCCAGCAGTCCTATTGATCAAAACTACGAGCAGTACTTC
NA,TRBV9,NA,TRBJ2-7,CASSAPQAPVGEQYF,TGTGCCAGCAGCGCCCCGCAGGCCCCTGTCGGAGAGCAGTACTTC
once,TRBV5-4,NA,TRBJ2-3,CASSLESSTDTQYF,TGTGCCAGCAGCTTGGAATCCTCCACAGATACGCAGTATTTT
NA,TRBV28,NA,TRBJ2-2,CASSSFSTIHTGELFF,TGTGCCAGCAGTTCGTTTAGCACGATTCACACCGGGGAGCTGTTTTTT
NA,TRBV9,TRBD1,TRBJ2-6,CASSVSIPGQGALSGANVLTF,TGTGCCAGCAGCGTCTCAATACCGGGACAGGGGGCGCTCTCTGGGGCCAACGTCCTGACTTTC
once,TRBV5-1,TRBD2,TRBJ2-4,CASSWAGGSDIQYF,TGCGCCAGCAGCTGGGCGGGAGGGTCTGACATTCAGTACTTC
few,TRBV18,NA,TRBJ1-6,CASSDAGDSPLHF,TGTGCCAGCTCAGACGCCGGGGATTCACCCCTCCACTTT
NA,TRBV27,TRBD2,TRBJ2-3,CASSLLAVRDTQYF,TGTGCCAGCAGTTTACTAGCGGTTAGGGATACGCAGTATTTT
NA,TRBV18,TRBD2,TRBJ2-1,CASSISGTSAPHEQFF,TGTGCCAGCTCCATTTCCGGGACTAGCGCCCCACATGAGCAGTTCTTC
NA,TRBV4-3,TRBD2,TRBJ2-3,CASSPLAGGSGDTQYF,TGCGCCAGCAGCCCCCTAGCGGGAGGAAGCGGGGATACGCAGTATTTT
NA,TRBV25-1,TRBD1,TRBJ1-2,CASSEGDSYGYTF,TGTGCCAGCAGTGAAGGGGACAGCTATGGCTACACCTTC
NA,TRBV4-2,NA,TRBJ1-1,CASSQAAVGGNTEAFF,TGTGCCAGCAGCCAAGCCGCGGTGGGGGGGAACACTGAAGCTTTCTTT